This TCR beta chain is drawn from a study of T-cell reconstitution after alpha-beta-depleted transplantation in children. This clonotype turned up a few times. V dropped 0 bases and J dropped 10 bases, with 10 bases sitting between them. The length of the CDR3 is 12 residues. Germline values: CDR1 SQVTM, CDR2 ANQGSEA. This sample's TCRbeta library carried unique molecular identifier barcodes. TCRdb redid the calling of the PCR reads with MiXCR, one entry per CDR3 protein. The sample comprises around 960,000 distinct CDR3 sequences, about 29% of which are singletons, and roughly 30% rests with the top ten.

The TCR was taken from a boy in the first two years of life who had a stem cell transplant for SCID, so the T cells may come from the graft donor. V and J are TRBV29-1 and TRBJ2-1, with D unresolved. The input for sequencing was PBMCs, mostly from graft donor cells, taken 360 days after TCRalphabeta/CD19-depleted stem cell transplant. The CDR3, as DNA: TGCAGCGTTGAAGATCCGGTGGAAGAGCAGTTCTTC. The encoded protein is CSVEDPVEEQFF.